The present T cell receptor (beta chain) was sequenced within a study of T cells after yellow fever vaccination. One entry per CDR3 protein results from TCRdb running MiXCR on the 5' RACE reads. The data contain 450,000 to 600,000 distinct CDR3 sequences, 13% of them seen just once; the ten biggest clones take up over 13%. The germline gives CDR1 SGHVS, CDR2 FQNEAQ. The junction had 12 bases not matched to a gene; V was cut back by 1 base and J by 1 base. The CDR3 sequence is 19 residues long. This TCR was sampled from a man aged 25-40 years who received the YFV17D yellow fever vaccine. The chain joins TRBV7-8 to TRBJ2-3; 9 nucleotides agree with TRBD1. The starting material was PBMCs, obtained on the day of the yellow fever booster vaccination. CDR3 nucleotides: TGTGCCAGCAGCTTAGGACAGGGGGGGTTCGATTCGCGCACAGATACGCAGTATTTT. It translates to CASSLGQGGFDSRTDTQYF.